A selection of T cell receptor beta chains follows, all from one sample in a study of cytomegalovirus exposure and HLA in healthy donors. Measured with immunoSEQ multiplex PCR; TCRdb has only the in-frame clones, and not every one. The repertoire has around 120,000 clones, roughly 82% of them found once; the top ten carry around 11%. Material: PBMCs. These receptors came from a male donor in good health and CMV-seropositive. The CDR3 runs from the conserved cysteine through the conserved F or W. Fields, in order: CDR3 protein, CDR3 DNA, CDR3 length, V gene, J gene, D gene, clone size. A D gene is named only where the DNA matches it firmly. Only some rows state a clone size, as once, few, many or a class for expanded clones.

CDR3 protein: CASSDRGGYGYTF
CDR3 DNA: TGTGCCAGCAGCGACAGGGGGGGGTATGGCTACACCTTC
CDR3 length: 13
V gene: TRBV6-6
J gene: TRBJ1-2
D gene: TRBD1
clone size: few

CDR3 protein: CASSFSYRALHSYEQYF
CDR3 DNA: TGTGCCAGCAGTTTCTCCTACAGGGCCCTCCACTCCTACGAGCAGTACTTC
CDR3 length: 17
V gene: TRBV28
J gene: TRBJ2-7
D gene: .
clone size: .

CDR3 protein: CASSTRQGGLGEQFF
CDR3 DNA: TGTGCCAGCAGCACCCGACAGGGTGGCTTGGGTGAGCAGTTCTTC
CDR3 length: 15
V gene: TRBV13
J gene: TRBJ2-1
D gene: TRBD1
clone size: few

CDR3 protein: CASSQKREETQYF
CDR3 DNA: TGTGCCAGCAGCCAAAAGCGGGAAGAGACCCAGTACTTC
CDR3 length: 13
V gene: TRBV4-2
J gene: TRBJ2-5
D gene: .
clone size: .

CDR3 protein: CARSGVAGAYNEQFF
CDR3 DNA: TGTGCTCGCAGCGGGGTAGCGGGGGCCTACAATGAGCAGTTCTTC
CDR3 length: 15
V gene: TRBV30
J gene: TRBJ2-1
D gene: TRBD2
clone size: .

CDR3 protein: CASSQDPTGSSGANVLTF
CDR3 DNA: TGCGCCAGCAGCCAAGACCCCACGGGGAGCTCTGGGGCCAACGTCCTGACTTTC
CDR3 length: 18
V gene: TRBV4-3
J gene: TRBJ2-6
D gene: .
clone size: .

CDR3 protein: CASSQGRLTSGTDTQYF
CDR3 DNA: TGCGCCAGCAGCCAAGGTCGTCTAACTAGCGGCACAGATACGCAGTATTTT
CDR3 length: 17
V gene: TRBV4-1
J gene: TRBJ2-3
D gene: TRBD2
clone size: .

CDR3 protein: CASSLTYPLPSGANVLTF
CDR3 DNA: TGTGCCAGCAGCTTAACTTACCCCCTTCCCTCTGGGGCCAACGTCCTGACTTTC
CDR3 length: 18
V gene: TRBV11-2
J gene: TRBJ2-6
D gene: .
clone size: .

CDR3 protein: CASSLTRNGDTQYF
CDR3 DNA: TGTGCCAGCAGTTTAACCCGAAACGGAGATACGCAGTATTTT
CDR3 length: 14
V gene: TRBV27
J gene: TRBJ2-3
D gene: .
clone size: .

CDR3 protein: CASSSKREGVAEQFF
CDR3 DNA: TGTGCCAGCAGCTCTAAGCGGGAGGGAGTGGCTGAGCAGTTCTTC
CDR3 length: 15
V gene: TRBV5-4
J gene: TRBJ2-1
D gene: TRBD2
clone size: .

CDR3 protein: CSARDNYGYTF
CDR3 DNA: TGCAGCGCGCGGGATAACTATGGCTACACCTTC
CDR3 length: 11
V gene: TRBV29-1
J gene: TRBJ1-2
D gene: .
clone size: .

CDR3 protein: CASTPTGATGNTIYF
CDR3 DNA: TGTGCCAGCACCCCGACAGGGGCGACAGGAAACACCATATATTTT
CDR3 length: 15
V gene: TRBV11-2
J gene: TRBJ1-3
D gene: TRBD1
clone size: few

CDR3 protein: CASSMVDGGNQPQHF
CDR3 DNA: TGTGCCAGTAGTATGGTGGACGGGGGCAATCAGCCCCAGCATTTT
CDR3 length: 15
V gene: TRBV19
J gene: TRBJ1-5
D gene: .
clone size: .

CDR3 protein: CASSRQPQETQYF
CDR3 DNA: TGCGCCAGCAGCAGACAGCCTCAAGAGACCCAGTACTTC
CDR3 length: 13
V gene: TRBV5-1
J gene: TRBJ2-5
D gene: .
clone size: .

CDR3 protein: CASSYEGTGFIEQFF
CDR3 DNA: TGTGCCAGCAGTTATGAGGGGACAGGGTTTATTGAGCAGTTCTTC
CDR3 length: 15
V gene: TRBV6-6
J gene: TRBJ2-1
D gene: TRBD1
clone size: .

CDR3 protein: CASSLGTLFPTGELFF
CDR3 DNA: TGTGCCAGCAGTTTGGGCACACTCTTTCCCACCGGGGAGCTGTTTTTT
CDR3 length: 16
V gene: TRBV28
J gene: TRBJ2-2
D gene: .
clone size: once

CDR3 protein: CASSLVVSAYNEQFF
CDR3 DNA: TGTGCCAGCAGCTTAGTAGTCTCGGCCTACAATGAGCAGTTCTTC
CDR3 length: 15
V gene: TRBV7-3
J gene: TRBJ2-1
D gene: .
clone size: .

CDR3 protein: CASSFSLAGGPSGELFF
CDR3 DNA: TGTGCCAGCAGCTTTTCTCTGGCGGGAGGGCCGAGCGGGGAGCTGTTTTTT
CDR3 length: 17
V gene: TRBV11-2
J gene: TRBJ2-2
D gene: TRBD2
clone size: .

CDR3 protein: CASSPGPGDEQFF
CDR3 DNA: TGCGCCAGCAGCCCGGGGCCAGGGGATGAGCAGTTCTTC
CDR3 length: 13
V gene: TRBV5-1
J gene: TRBJ2-1
D gene: .
clone size: .

CDR3 protein: CASSTTEANNEQFF
CDR3 DNA: TGTGCCAGCAGCACGACGGAGGCAAACAATGAGCAGTTCTTC
CDR3 length: 14
V gene: TRBV6-5
J gene: TRBJ2-1
D gene: .
clone size: .

CDR3 protein: CASSLAVAGGPYEQYF
CDR3 DNA: TGTGCCAGCAGCTTAGCGGTAGCGGGAGGGCCTTACGAGCAGTACTTC
CDR3 length: 16
V gene: TRBV7-8
J gene: TRBJ2-7
D gene: TRBD2
clone size: .

CDR3 protein: CSVLTGTGVYEQYF
CDR3 DNA: TGCAGCGTCTTGACCGGGACAGGAGTATACGAGCAGTACTTC
CDR3 length: 14
V gene: TRBV29-1
J gene: TRBJ2-7
D gene: TRBD1
clone size: .

CDR3 protein: CASSDSDSGVDTQYF
CDR3 DNA: TGTGCCAGCAGTGACTCGGACAGCGGGGTAGATACGCAGTATTTT
CDR3 length: 15
V gene: TRBV6-4
J gene: TRBJ2-3
D gene: .
clone size: few

CDR3 protein: CASSSTPLYEQYF
CDR3 DNA: TGTGCCAGCAGTAGCACCCCCTTGTACGAGCAGTACTTC
CDR3 length: 13
V gene: TRBV28
J gene: TRBJ2-7
D gene: .
clone size: .

CDR3 protein: CASSQQGAEGEAFF
CDR3 DNA: TGTGCCAGCTCACAACAGGGGGCGGAGGGTGAAGCTTTCTTT
CDR3 length: 14
V gene: TRBV18
J gene: TRBJ1-1
D gene: TRBD1
clone size: .

CDR3 protein: CASSLAGGITEAFF
CDR3 DNA: TGTGCCAGCAGCTTAGCAGGGGGAATCACTGAAGCTTTCTTT
CDR3 length: 14
V gene: TRBV27
J gene: TRBJ1-1
D gene: TRBD1
clone size: .

CDR3 protein: CASSEESPGGPEFGELFF
CDR3 DNA: TGCGCCAGCAGCGAAGAATCCCCGGGAGGGCCCGAGTTCGGGGAGCTGTTTTTT
CDR3 length: 18
V gene: TRBV4-3
J gene: TRBJ2-2
D gene: TRBD2
clone size: .

CDR3 protein: CASSLAPAEYNEQFF
CDR3 DNA: TGTGCCAGCAGCTTGGCTCCGGCGGAATACAATGAGCAGTTCTTC
CDR3 length: 15
V gene: TRBV5-4
J gene: TRBJ2-1
D gene: .
clone size: .

CDR3 protein: CASSLTGNTYEQYF
CDR3 DNA: TGTGCCAGCAGCTTGACAGGGAACACCTACGAGCAGTACTTC
CDR3 length: 14
V gene: TRBV7-9
J gene: TRBJ2-7
D gene: TRBD1
clone size: .

CDR3 protein: CASSYDRGQETQYF
CDR3 DNA: TGTGCCAGCAGTTACGACAGGGGGCAAGAGACCCAGTACTTC
CDR3 length: 14
V gene: TRBV6-7
J gene: TRBJ2-5
D gene: TRBD1
clone size: .

CDR3 protein: CASSHRDIPNTEAFF
CDR3 DNA: TGTGCCAGCAGTCACCGGGACATCCCGAACACTGAAGCTTTCTTT
CDR3 length: 15
V gene: TRBV6-1
J gene: TRBJ1-1
D gene: .
clone size: few

CDR3 protein: CASSLIPYYEQHF
CDR3 DNA: TGTGCCAGCAGCCTCATACCCTACTACGAGCAGCACTTC
CDR3 length: 13
V gene: TRBV14
J gene: TRBJ2-7
D gene: .
clone size: .

CDR3 protein: CASSLDFGTSGRATDTQYF
CDR3 DNA: TGTGCCAGCAGCTTAGATTTCGGGACTAGCGGGAGGGCCACAGATACGCAGTATTTT
CDR3 length: 19
V gene: TRBV7-9
J gene: TRBJ2-3
D gene: TRBD2
clone size: .

CDR3 protein: CAWSPLQWQETQYF
CDR3 DNA: TGTGCCTGGAGTCCCCTACAGTGGCAAGAGACCCAGTACTTC
CDR3 length: 14
V gene: TRBV30
J gene: TRBJ2-5
D gene: .
clone size: .

CDR3 protein: CASSEKTLRAEDIHNEQFF
CDR3 DNA: TGTGCCAGCAGTGAAAAGACTCTTAGAGCGGAAGACATTCACAATGAGCAGTTCTTC
CDR3 length: 19
V gene: TRBV2
J gene: TRBJ2-1
D gene: .
clone size: .

CDR3 protein: CSAVTSGGYEQYF
CDR3 DNA: TGCAGCGCCGTGACTAGCGGAGGCTACGAGCAGTACTTC
CDR3 length: 13
V gene: TRBV29-1
J gene: TRBJ2-7
D gene: TRBD2
clone size: .

CDR3 protein: CASSYPAANSETQYF
CDR3 DNA: TGTGCCAGCAGTTACCCAGCGGCCAACTCAGAGACCCAGTACTTC
CDR3 length: 15
V gene: TRBV6-6
J gene: TRBJ2-5
D gene: .
clone size: .

CDR3 protein: CSVTGTSYEQYF
CDR3 DNA: TGCAGCGTGACCGGGACTTCCTACGAGCAGTACTTC
CDR3 length: 12
V gene: TRBV29-1
J gene: TRBJ2-7
D gene: .
clone size: .

CDR3 protein: CASSQDRTSAETQYF
CDR3 DNA: TGCGCCAGCAGCCAAGATAGGACTAGCGCAGAGACCCAGTACTTC
CDR3 length: 15
V gene: TRBV4-3
J gene: TRBJ2-5
D gene: TRBD2
clone size: .